The next 20 T cell receptor beta chains were all read from a single sample in a study of blood T cell repertoires in COVID-19. Sequencing used immunoSEQ multiplex PCR; TCRdb keeps in-frame clones, though not all of them. The sample has hundreds of thousands of clones, around 82% seen once. Sequenced material: peripheral blood. These receptors were obtained from a woman aged 40-49 years with active or convalescent COVID-19.

The gene calls are TRBV7-2 and TRBJ1-4, with a possible D match to TRBD1 (5 bases). Per germline, CDR1 SGHTA and CDR2 FQGNSA. Trimming removed 5 bases from V and 4 bases from J, with 14 bases in between. The length of the CDR3 is 15 residues. CDR3 sequence: CASSHRQGINEKLFF. The CDR3 coding sequence is TGTGCCAGCAGCCACCGTCAGGGAATTAATGAAAAACTGTTTTTT.

This chain uses TRBV5-1 with TRBJ2-1, with D perhaps matching TRBD2 (6 bases). The V gene lost 0 bases and the J gene lost 4 bases, with 14 bases spanning the gap. The CDR3 loop spans 16 amino acids. CDR1 and CDR2 (germline): SGHRS, YFSETQ. The DNA for the CDR3 is TGCGCCAGCAGCTTGGGATTCACCGCGGGGTACAATGAGCAGTTCTTC. This encodes CASSLGFTAGYNEQFF.

This clone appeared a single time. The rearrangement uses TRBV11-3 and TRBJ2-7, with D tentatively TRBD2 (5 bases). Germline-derived CDR1 and CDR2 are SGHNT and YENEEA. The CDR3 totals 19 residues. The V end was cut by 0 bases, the J end by 0 bases, with 21 bases between. The CDR3 reads CASSLDLPLAGKPSYEQYF. CDR3 coding DNA: TGTGCCAGCAGCTTAGATCTACCCCTGGCCGGGAAGCCCTCCTACGAGCAGTACTTC.

This clone was seen a few times. The CDR3 reads CASSRDRGPGSGNTIYF. CDR3 nucleotide sequence: TGTGCCAGCAGCCGGGACAGGGGGCCCGGTTCTGGAAACACCATATATTTT. The J gene is TRBJ1-3, the V gene TRBV6-4; 12 bases map to TRBD1. From germline, CDR1 is MRHNA and CDR2 SNTAGT. Trimming took 6 bases from V and 1 from J; bases not matched to a gene: 7. CDR3 length: 17 residues.

This rearrangement joins TRBV7-8 to TRBJ2-3; 11 nucleotides line up with TRBD2. The CDR3 spans 17 residues. CDR1 is SGHVS and CDR2 is FQNEAQ in the germline V gene. The V segment lost 1 base and the J segment 0 bases; nucleotides outside the gene matches: 3. DNA of the CDR3: TGTGCCAGCAGCTTAGAACTAGCGGGGGTCAGCACAGATACGCAGTATTTT. Translating it yields CASSLELAGVSTDTQYF.

The genes are TRBV18 and TRBJ1-1; 7 nucleotides match TRBD1. Trimming removed 1 base from V and 3 bases from J; junction bases left unmatched: 2. CDR3 length: 14 residues. Per germline, CDR1 KGHSH and CDR2 LQKENI. This CDR3 reads CASSPRGQYTEAFF. CDR3 DNA: TGTGCCAGCTCACCACGGGGACAGTACACTGAAGCTTTCTTT.

The CDR3 nucleotides read TGTGCCAGCAGGGGGACATTAGGAAACACCATATATTTT. Protein product: CASRGTLGNTIYF. The chain links TRBV6-5 to TRBJ1-3; D is perhaps TRBD1 (6 bases). Looked up from germline, CDR1 is MNHEY and CDR2 is SVGAGI. V lost 6 bases to trimming and J lost 4 bases, with 10 bases between them. There are 13 residues in the CDR3.

V is TRBV18 and J is TRBJ2-7, with D possibly being TRBD2 (6 bases). Germline loops: CDR1 KGHSH, CDR2 LQKENI. The V and J ends lost 2 bases and 2 bases respectively, with 13 bases between them. The CDR3 totals 15 residues. The CDR3 DNA follows: TGTGCCAGCTCACCAGGAGCGGGTGCTACCTACGAGCAGTACTTC. It specifies CASSPGAGATYEQYF.

The chain links TRBV4-1 to TRBJ1-1; 9 positions match TRBD1. This CDR3 spans 15 amino acids. Germline CDR1 and CDR2: MGHRA and YSYEKL. J lost 1 base, V lost 4 bases, and 4 bases had no gene match. The chain's CDR3 is CASSPPDRGNTEAFF. CDR3 coding DNA: TGCGCCAGCAGCCCGCCGGACAGGGGGAACACTGAAGCTTTCTTT.

The chain couples TRBV29-1 to TRBJ1-2, with D possibly matching TRBD1 (6 bases). From germline, CDR1 is SQVTM and CDR2 ANQGSEA. V lost 3 bases and J 4 bases, leaving 9 bases between the germline ends. This CDR3 has 12 residues. The DNA for the CDR3 is TGCAGCGTTGAGGGGGCGAGCTATGGCTACACCTTC. Its translation: CSVEGASYGYTF.

This clone was picked up many times. This rearrangement joins TRBV29-1 to TRBJ2-4; 7 bases are shared with TRBD1. Per germline, CDR1 SQVTM and CDR2 ANQGSEA. V was clipped by 7 bases and J by 15 bases; unmatched bases: 12. CDR3 length: 11 residues. Here the CDR3 DNA reads TGCAGCGCAGTAACAGGGGCTGGGTGGTACTTC. Its translation is CSAVTGAGWYF.

V is TRBV24-1 and J is TRBJ1-2; D unresolved. CDR1 and CDR2 (germline): KGHDR, SFDVKD. The CDR3 covers 13 residues. Trimming left V 1 base short and J 6 bases short, with 8 bases between. The CDR3 loop reads CATSDFGFDGYTF. The DNA for the CDR3 is TGTGCCACCAGTGATTTCGGGTTCGATGGCTACACCTTC.

The chain recombines TRBV7-6 with TRBJ2-3; 12 bases agree with TRBD2. With V trimmed by 2 bases and J by 6 bases, 0 bases remained unmatched. This CDR3 is 14 amino acids long. Germline assignment: CDR1 SGHVS and CDR2 FNYEAQ. The CDR3 reads CASSLTSGRDTQYF. CDR3 DNA sequence: TGTGCCAGCAGCTTAACTAGCGGGAGGGATACGCAGTATTTT.

V and J are TRBV19 and TRBJ1-5, with D possibly matching TRBD1 (6 bases). This CDR3 comprises 16 residues. Germline lookup yields CDR1 LNHDA and CDR2 SQIVND (reference sequence). Trimming took off 3 bases at V and 0 bases at J, with 12 bases between the two ends. CDR3 sequence reads: CASSITRTVSNQPQHF. Written as DNA, the CDR3 is TGTGCCAGTAGTATTACCCGGACAGTTAGCAATCAGCCCCAGCATTTT.

The V gene is TRBV2, the J gene TRBJ1-5, with TRBD1 identical over 8 bases. Unmatched junction bases numbered 8, after V lost 7 bases and J lost 6 bases. This CDR3 has 14 residues. Germline V gene lookup returns CDR1 SNHLY and CDR2 FYNNEI. This CDR3 is CASNGQGRVQPQHF. The CDR3 bases are TGTGCCAGCAACGGACAGGGAAGGGTTCAGCCCCAGCATTTT. The variable domain in full, completed from reference TRBV2 and TRBJ1-5, reads EPEVTQTPSHQVTQMGQEVILRCVPISNHLYFYWYRQILGQKVEFLVSFYNNEISEKSEIFDDQFSVERPDGSNFTLKIRSTKLEDSAMYFCASNGQGRVQPQHFGDGTRLSIL.

This clone was observed a few times. The chain couples TRBV28 to TRBJ1-1; D might be TRBD1 (5 bases). Trimming left V 2 bases short and J 8 bases short, with 9 bases between. Germline CDR1 MDHEN, CDR2 SYDVKM. This CDR3 contains 12 residues. Written as DNA, the CDR3 is TGTGCCAGCAGTTTAAGGGGAGGGGAAGCTTTCTTT. Protein: CASSLRGGEAFF.

The sample holds a few counts of this clone. This chain connects TRBV5-8 to TRBJ1-1, with a possible D match to TRBD1 (6 bases). CDR3 size: 16 residues. The germline gives CDR1 SGHTS, CDR2 YDEGEE. V shed 4 bases and J shed 0 bases, with 16 bases lying between them. CDR3 nucleotides: TGTGCCAGCAGCCAGCGAGGGAGACAGGTGAACACTGAAGCTTTCTTT. This codes for CASSQRGRQVNTEAFF.

Of note for this clone: The germline gene is not matched at one end of the junction; a read error may be the cause. Written as DNA, the CDR3 is TGTGCTAGCAGCTTGGGCTGGGACACTGAAGCTTTCTTT. Translating gives CASSLGWDTEAFF. The V and J genes are TRBV7-7 and TRBJ1-1; D is uncertain. This CDR3 is 13 amino acids long. Germline V gene data show CDR1 as SSHAT and CDR2 as FNYEAQ (reference sequence).

The chain has TRBV5-5 and TRBJ2-1; D unclear. The germline V and J ends were trimmed by 4 bases and 0 bases, with 17 bases remaining between them. The CDR3 has 17 amino acids. CDR1 and CDR2 from the germline V gene are SGHKS and YYEKEE (reference sequence). DNA for the CDR3: TGTGCCAGCAGCCGAAGACATAGTACAAGCTCCTACAATGAGCAGTTCTTC. This gives the protein CASSRRHSTSSYNEQFF.

V usage is TRBV24-1 and J usage is TRBJ2-5; maybe TRBD1 (6 bases). CDR3 length equals 14 residues. The germline gives CDR1 KGHDR, CDR2 SFDVKD. Trimming took 7 bases from V and 2 from J, leaving 13 bases between them. The chain's CDR3 is CATSRTDRQETQYF. The CDR3 region has the DNA TGTGCCACCAGCCGTACCGACAGGCAAGAGACCCAGTACTTC.